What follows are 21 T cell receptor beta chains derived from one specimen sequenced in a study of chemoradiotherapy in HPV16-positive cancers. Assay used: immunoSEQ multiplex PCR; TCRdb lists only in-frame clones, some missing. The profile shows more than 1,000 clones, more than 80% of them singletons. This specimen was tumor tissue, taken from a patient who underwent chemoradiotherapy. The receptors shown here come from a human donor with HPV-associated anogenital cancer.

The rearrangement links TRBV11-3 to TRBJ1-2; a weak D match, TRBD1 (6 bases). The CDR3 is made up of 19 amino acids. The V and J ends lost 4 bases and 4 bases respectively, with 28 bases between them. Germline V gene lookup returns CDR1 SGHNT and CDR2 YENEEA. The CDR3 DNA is TGTGCCAGCAGCTCCATGACTAGTCTCTCGACAGGCACTTCCTATGGCTACACCTTC. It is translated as CASSSMTSLSTGTSYGYTF.

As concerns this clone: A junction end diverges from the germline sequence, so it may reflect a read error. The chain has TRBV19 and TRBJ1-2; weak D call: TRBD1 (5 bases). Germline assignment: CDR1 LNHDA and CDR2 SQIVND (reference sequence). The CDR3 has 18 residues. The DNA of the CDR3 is TGTGTCAGTAGTATAGATTCCGCCGGAGGGGCCGAAAACTATGGCTACACCTTC. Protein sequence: CVSSIDSAGGAENYGYTF.

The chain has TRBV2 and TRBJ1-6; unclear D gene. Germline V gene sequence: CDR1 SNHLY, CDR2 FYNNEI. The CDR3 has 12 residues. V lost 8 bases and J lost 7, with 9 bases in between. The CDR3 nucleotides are TGTGCCAGCCGGGCCCAGAATTCACCCCTCCACTTT. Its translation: CASRAQNSPLHF.

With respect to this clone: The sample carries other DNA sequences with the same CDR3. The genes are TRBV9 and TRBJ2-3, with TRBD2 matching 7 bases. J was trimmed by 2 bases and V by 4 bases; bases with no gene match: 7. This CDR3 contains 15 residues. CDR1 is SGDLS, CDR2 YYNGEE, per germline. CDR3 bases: TGTGCCAGCAGCCATCTAGCGGTAGTCACAGATACGCAGTATTTT. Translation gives CASSHLAVVTDTQYF.

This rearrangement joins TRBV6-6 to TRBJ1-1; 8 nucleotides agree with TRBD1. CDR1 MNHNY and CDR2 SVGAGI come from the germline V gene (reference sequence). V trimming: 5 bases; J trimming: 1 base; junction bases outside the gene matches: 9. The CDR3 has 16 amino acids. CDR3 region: CASSRWTGRENTEAFF. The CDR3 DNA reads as TGTGCCAGCAGTCGATGGACAGGGAGGGAGAACACTGAAGCTTTCTTT.

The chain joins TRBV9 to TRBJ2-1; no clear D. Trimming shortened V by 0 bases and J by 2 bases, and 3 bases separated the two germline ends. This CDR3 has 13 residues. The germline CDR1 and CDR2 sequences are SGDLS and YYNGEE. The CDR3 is CASSVAPYNEQFF. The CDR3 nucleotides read TGTGCCAGCAGCGTAGCTCCCTACAATGAGCAGTTCTTC.

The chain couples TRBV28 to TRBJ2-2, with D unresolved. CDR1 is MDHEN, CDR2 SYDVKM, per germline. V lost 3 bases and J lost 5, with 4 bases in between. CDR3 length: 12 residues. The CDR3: CASSLLTGELFF. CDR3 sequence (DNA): TGTGCCAGCAGTTTGCTGACCGGGGAGCTGTTTTTT.

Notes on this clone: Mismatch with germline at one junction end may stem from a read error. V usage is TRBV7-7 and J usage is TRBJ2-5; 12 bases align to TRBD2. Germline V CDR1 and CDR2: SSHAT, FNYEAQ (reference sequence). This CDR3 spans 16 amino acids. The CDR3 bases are TGTGCTAGCAGCCAGACTAGCGGGGGTGCCCCGGGGACCCAGTACTTC. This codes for CASSQTSGGAPGTQYF.

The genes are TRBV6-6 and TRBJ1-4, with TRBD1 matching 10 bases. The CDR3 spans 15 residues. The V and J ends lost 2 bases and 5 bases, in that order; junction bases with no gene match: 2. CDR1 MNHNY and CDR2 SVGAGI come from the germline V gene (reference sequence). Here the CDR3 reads CASSYPGQGNEKLFF. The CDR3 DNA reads TGTGCCAGCAGTTACCCGGGACAGGGGAATGAAAAACTGTTTTTT.

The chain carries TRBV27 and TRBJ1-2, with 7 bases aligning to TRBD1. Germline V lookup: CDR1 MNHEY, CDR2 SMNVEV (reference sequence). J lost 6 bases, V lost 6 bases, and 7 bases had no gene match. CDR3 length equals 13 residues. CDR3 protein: CASSPGRGNGYTF. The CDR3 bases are TGTGCCAGCAGCCCTGGCAGGGGGAATGGCTACACCTTC.

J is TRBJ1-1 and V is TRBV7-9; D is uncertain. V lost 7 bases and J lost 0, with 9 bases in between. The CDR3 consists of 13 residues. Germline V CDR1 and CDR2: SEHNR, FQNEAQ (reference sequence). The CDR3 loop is CASNEYLNTEAFF. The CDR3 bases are TGTGCCAGCAATGAGTACCTGAACACTGAAGCTTTCTTT.

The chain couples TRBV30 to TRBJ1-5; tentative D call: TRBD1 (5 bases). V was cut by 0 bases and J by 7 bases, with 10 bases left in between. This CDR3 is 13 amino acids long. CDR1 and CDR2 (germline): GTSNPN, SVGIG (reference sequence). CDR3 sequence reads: CAWSVGGEQPQHF. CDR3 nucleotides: TGTGCCTGGAGTGTGGGGGGAGAGCAGCCCCAGCATTTT.

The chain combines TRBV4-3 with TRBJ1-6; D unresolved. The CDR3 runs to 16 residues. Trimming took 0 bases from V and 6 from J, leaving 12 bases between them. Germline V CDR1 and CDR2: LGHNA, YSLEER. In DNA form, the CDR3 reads TGCGCCAGCAGCCAAGATCAGACGGTCTTTAATTCACCCCTCCACTTT. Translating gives CASSQDQTVFNSPLHF.

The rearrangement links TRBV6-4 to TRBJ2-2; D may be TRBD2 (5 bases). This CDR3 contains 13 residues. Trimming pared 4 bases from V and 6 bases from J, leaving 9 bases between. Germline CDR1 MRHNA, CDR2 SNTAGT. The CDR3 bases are TGTGCCAGCAGTGCCGGGGAATCCGGGGAGCTGTTTTTT. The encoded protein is CASSAGESGELFF.

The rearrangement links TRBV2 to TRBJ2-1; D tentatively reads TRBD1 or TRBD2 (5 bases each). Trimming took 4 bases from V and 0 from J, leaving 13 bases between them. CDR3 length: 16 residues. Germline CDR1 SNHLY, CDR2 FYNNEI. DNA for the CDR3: TGTGCCAGCAGTGCGGGGACGGGGAGCTCCTACAATGAGCAGTTCTTC. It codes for CASSAGTGSSYNEQFF.

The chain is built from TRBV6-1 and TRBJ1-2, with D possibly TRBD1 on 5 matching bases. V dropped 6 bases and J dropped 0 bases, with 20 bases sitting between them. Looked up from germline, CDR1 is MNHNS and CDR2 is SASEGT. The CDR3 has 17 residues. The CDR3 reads CASREQIGTGANYGYTF. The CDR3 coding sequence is TGTGCCAGCAGGGAACAAATCGGGACGGGTGCTAACTATGGCTACACCTTC.

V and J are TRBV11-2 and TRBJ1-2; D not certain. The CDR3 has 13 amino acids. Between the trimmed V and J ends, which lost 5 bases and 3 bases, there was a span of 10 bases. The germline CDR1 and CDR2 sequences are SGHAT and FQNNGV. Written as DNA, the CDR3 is TGTGCCAGCAGCCCCGACCGGGACTATGGCTACACCTTC. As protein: CASSPDRDYGYTF.

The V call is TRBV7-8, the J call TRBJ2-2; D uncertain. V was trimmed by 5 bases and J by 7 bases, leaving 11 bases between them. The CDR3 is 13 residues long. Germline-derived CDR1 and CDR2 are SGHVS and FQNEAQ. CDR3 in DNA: TGTGCCAGCAGCATACGACCGGGCGGGGAGCTGTTTTTT. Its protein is CASSIRPGGELFF.

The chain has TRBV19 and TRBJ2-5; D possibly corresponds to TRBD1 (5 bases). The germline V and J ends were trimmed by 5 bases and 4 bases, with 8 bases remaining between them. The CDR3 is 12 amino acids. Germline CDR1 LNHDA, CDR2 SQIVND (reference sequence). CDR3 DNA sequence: TGTGCCAGTAGTCCTCAGGGAGAGACCCAGTACTTC. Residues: CASSPQGETQYF. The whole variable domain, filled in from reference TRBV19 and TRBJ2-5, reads DGGITQSPKYLFRKEGQNVTLSCEQNLNHDAMYWYRQDPGQGLRLIYYSQIVNDFQKGDIAEGYSVSREKKESFPLTVTSAQKNPTAFYLCASSPQGETQYFGPGTRLLVL.

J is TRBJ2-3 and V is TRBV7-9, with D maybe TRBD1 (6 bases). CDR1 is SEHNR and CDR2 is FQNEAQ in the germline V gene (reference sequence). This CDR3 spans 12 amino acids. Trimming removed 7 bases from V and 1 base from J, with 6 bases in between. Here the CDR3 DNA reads TGTGCCAGCACAGGGGGCACAGATACGCAGTATTTT. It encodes CASTGGTDTQYF.

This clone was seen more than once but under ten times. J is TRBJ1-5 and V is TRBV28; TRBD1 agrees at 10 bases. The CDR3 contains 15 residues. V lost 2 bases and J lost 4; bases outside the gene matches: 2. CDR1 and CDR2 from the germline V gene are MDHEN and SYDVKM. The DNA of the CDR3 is TGTGCCAGCAGTTTAAGGGACAGGGGTAATCAGCCCCAGCATTTT. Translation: CASSLRDRGNQPQHF.